The TCR beta chain under discussion was sequenced for a study of blood T cells in healthy people across ages. The sample holds many counts of this clonotype. The antigen remains unidentified. In germline, CDR1 is LGHDT, CDR2 YNNKEL (reference sequence). The CDR3 runs to 15 residues. The V and J ends lost 5 bases and 6 bases, in that order; junction bases with no gene match: 8. Study-wide results and caveats: Donor CMV status, an unknown factor, possibly confounded changes in expanded clonotypes.

Primers used in a second PCR of about 7 to 12 cycles were a sample-barcoded 5' primer and a J-beta primer mix. The study obtained at least 3 million CDR3-containing paired-end reads from every sample. TCRdb fed the 5' RACE reads into MiXCR, producing one record per CDR3 protein. The profile shows around 1,700,000 distinct CDR3 sequences, roughly 30% of them singletons. Material for sequencing was blood. This sequence joins TRBV3-1 and TRBJ2-4, with TRBD1 matching over 9 bases. The sequence was obtained from a woman aged 25 to 39 in good health. This CDR3 reads CASSFRDRAGNIQYF. The CDR3, as DNA: TGTGCCAGCAGCTTCCGGGACAGGGCAGGAAACATTCAGTACTTC.